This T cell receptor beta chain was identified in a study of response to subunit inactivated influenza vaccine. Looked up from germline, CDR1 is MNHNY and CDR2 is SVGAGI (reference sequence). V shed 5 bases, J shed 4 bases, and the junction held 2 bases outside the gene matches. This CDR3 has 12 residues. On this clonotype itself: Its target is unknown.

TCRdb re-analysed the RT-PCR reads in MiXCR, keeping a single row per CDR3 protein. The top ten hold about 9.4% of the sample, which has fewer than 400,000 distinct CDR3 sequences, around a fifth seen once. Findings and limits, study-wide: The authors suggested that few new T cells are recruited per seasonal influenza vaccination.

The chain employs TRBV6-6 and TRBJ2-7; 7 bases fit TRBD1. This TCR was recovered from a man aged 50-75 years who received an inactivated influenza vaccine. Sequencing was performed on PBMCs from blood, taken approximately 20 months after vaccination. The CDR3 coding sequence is TGTGCCAGCAGTGGGGACAGATACGAGCAGTACTTC. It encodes CASSGDRYEQYF.